Each of the 23 T cell receptor beta chains below was sequenced from the same sample in a study of beta chain features in type 1 diabetes. The authors reverse transcribed all of the isolated RNA, so sequencing captured expressed TCRB transcripts. The table came from immunoSEQ multiplex PCR; TCRdb's copy has only in-frame clones and leaves some out. The sample yields approximately 110,000 clones, less than 40% seen once. The sequenced sample was stem cell memory CD4+ T cells from blood. The receptors here all came from a young woman in good health.

Only a few counts were recorded for this clone. The chain carries TRBV15 and TRBJ2-3; weak D call: TRBD2 (5 bases). Germline CDR1 LNHNV, CDR2 YYDKDF (reference sequence). V was cut by 3 bases and J by 1 base, with 17 bases left in between. There are 17 residues in the CDR3. This CDR3 reads CATSSGGPSLGTDTQYF. In DNA form, the CDR3 reads TGTGCCACCAGCAGTGGTGGGCCTAGCCTAGGCACAGATACGCAGTATTTT.

V is TRBV27 and J is TRBJ2-5; the D gene is possibly TRBD2 (6 bases). V shed 10 bases and J shed 2 bases, with 20 bases lying between them. Germline CDR1 reads MNHEY; CDR2 reads SMNVEV (reference sequence). The CDR3 extends over 15 amino acids. The CDR3 nucleotides read TGTGCCATTTCGGGGGTGCCCAACGTACAAGAGACCCAGTACTTC. Its protein product is CAISGVPNVQETQYF.

J is TRBJ2-1 and V is TRBV7-8; tentatively, D is TRBD1 (6 bases). CDR1 and CDR2 (germline): SGHVS, FQNEAQ. Trimming pared 8 bases from V and 5 bases from J, leaving 10 bases between. The CDR3 loop spans 12 amino acids. CDR3 in amino acids: CASSRTDNEQFF. DNA of the CDR3: TGTGCCAGCTCCCGGACAGACAATGAGCAGTTCTTC. Full variable domain (remainder filled in from reference TRBV7-8 and TRBJ2-1): GAGVSQSPRYKVAKRGQDVALRCDPISGHVSLFWYQQALGQGPEFLTYFQNEAQLDKSGLPSDRFFAERPEGSVSTLKIQRTQQEDSAVYLCASSRTDNEQFFGPGTRLTVL.

V and J are TRBV6-1 and TRBJ2-1; D gene ambiguous. CDR3 size: 13 residues. Germline CDR1 MNHNS, CDR2 SASEGT. Trimming cost V 6 bases and J 6 bases, with 12 bases left between them. The CDR3 loop reads CASSPPRINEQFF. The CDR3 DNA reads TGTGCCAGCAGCCCCCCGAGAATCAATGAGCAGTTCTTC.

This chain links TRBV28 with TRBJ2-1; a weak D match, TRBD2 (6 bases). The CDR3 is made up of 15 amino acids. Germline CDR1 reads MDHEN; CDR2 reads SYDVKM. V lost 5 bases, J lost 7 bases, and 18 bases lay in between. The DNA of the CDR3 is TGTGCCAGCAGTGTCATAGCCACTGGGGGGAATGAGCAGTTCTTC. Its protein product is CASSVIATGGNEQFF.

This clone was picked up a small number of times. The rearrangement uses TRBV6-6 and TRBJ2-7; D not certain. CDR1 is MNHNY, CDR2 SVGAGI, per germline (reference sequence). V was shortened by 2 bases and J by 6 bases, with 8 bases between the two germline ends. This CDR3 has 12 amino acids. CDR3 nucleotide sequence: TGTGCCAGCAGTTACGGAGCTCGCGAGCAGTACTTC. Its translation: CASSYGAREQYF.

The V and J genes are TRBV29-1 and TRBJ2-3; tentative D call: TRBD2 (5 bases). V lost 0 bases to trimming and J lost 0 bases, with 16 bases between them. CDR1 and CDR2 from the germline V gene are SQVTM and ANQGSEA. The CDR3 consists of 17 residues. This chain's CDR3 is CSVEDLAVSNSTDTQYF. Written as DNA, the CDR3 is TGCAGCGTTGAAGATCTAGCCGTCTCAAATAGCACAGATACGCAGTATTTT.

In its sample, this clone was seen a few times. The genes are TRBV7-9 and TRBJ2-1, with 12 bases lining up with TRBD2. CDR1 and CDR2 (germline): SEHNR, FQNEAQ (reference sequence). This CDR3 comprises 15 residues. The J segment lost 5 bases and the V segment lost 2 bases, leaving 1 base of the junction unmatched. This CDR3 is CASSLRLAGDNEQFF. The CDR3 DNA reads TGTGCCAGCAGCTTACGACTAGCGGGAGACAATGAGCAGTTCTTC. Full variable domain (outside the CDR3, taken from reference TRBV7-9 and TRBJ2-1): DTGVSQNPRHKITKRGQNVTFRCDPISEHNRLYWYRQTLGQGPEFLTYFQNEAQLEKSRLLSDRFSAERPKGSFSTLEIQRTEQGDSAMYLCASSLRLAGDNEQFFGPGTRLTVL.

The V call is TRBV29-1, the J call TRBJ2-5, with a weak D call TRBD1 (5 bases). The CDR3 has 12 residues. Germline-derived CDR1 and CDR2 are SQVTM and ANQGSEA. CDR3 protein: CSGQIQAETQYF. Here the CDR3 DNA reads TGCTCTGGACAAATCCAGGCAGAGACCCAGTACTTC.

The chain combines TRBV4-1 with TRBJ2-7, with a weak D call TRBD2 (5 bases). Germline V gives CDR1 MGHRA, CDR2 YSYEKL. V was cut by 0 bases and J by 6 bases, with 15 bases left in between. The CDR3 runs to 15 residues. CDR3 residues: CASSQDFSVKGEQYF. In DNA, the CDR3 is TGCGCCAGCAGCCAAGATTTTAGCGTAAAAGGCGAGCAGTACTTC.

This chain joins TRBV7-8 and TRBJ2-7; D is perhaps TRBD2 (6 bases). The CDR3 sequence is 16 residues long. From germline, CDR1 is SGHVS and CDR2 FQNEAQ. V was clipped by 5 bases and J by 2 bases, with 19 bases between them. The CDR3 DNA sequence: TGTGCCAGCAGCCGGTGGGCGGGACGGCAAGCCTACGAGCAGTACTTC. The encoded protein is CASSRWAGRQAYEQYF.

The chain joins TRBV9 to TRBJ2-2, with no clear D. CDR1 is SGDLS, CDR2 YYNGEE, per germline. The CDR3 runs 13 residues. Deletions cut 0 bases from V and 6 bases from J, with 6 bases between. The CDR3 DNA sequence: TGTGCCAGCAGCGTAGACGGTCCCGGGGAGCTGTTTTTT. Residues: CASSVDGPGELFF.

This clone was found a few times. This chain uses TRBV7-9 with TRBJ2-3, with D maybe TRBD1 (5 bases). V lost 3 bases and J 0 bases, leaving 10 bases between the germline ends. This CDR3 has 15 residues. Germline loops: CDR1 SEHNR, CDR2 FQNEAQ (reference sequence). Here the CDR3 DNA reads TGTGCCAGCAGCTTCGGACAAACTAGCACAGATACGCAGTATTTT. It yields the protein CASSFGQTSTDTQYF.

V and J are TRBV7-9 and TRBJ2-3, with TRBD2 matching over 7 bases. Germline CDR1 is SEHNR and CDR2 is FQNEAQ (reference sequence). CDR3 length equals 15 residues. The J segment lost 4 bases and the V segment lost 8 bases, leaving 12 bases of the junction unmatched. The CDR3: CASAPGGGMADTQYF. CDR3 bases: TGTGCCAGCGCCCCTGGGGGAGGGATGGCAGATACGCAGTATTTT.

The chain combines TRBV5-4 with TRBJ2-1; a weak D match, TRBD2 (7 bases). Trimming took 5 bases from V and 1 from J, leaving 13 bases between them. This CDR3 comprises 15 residues. The germline CDR1 and CDR2 sequences are SGHNT and YYREEE (reference sequence). As DNA, the CDR3 is TGTGCCAGCAGTCCCGGGGGGCGATCCTACAATGAGCAGTTCTTC. It specifies CASSPGGRSYNEQFF. Complete variable domain (other parts from reference TRBV5-4 and TRBJ2-1): ETGVTQSPTHLIKTRGQQVTLRCSSQSGHNTVSWYQQALGQGPQFIFQYYREEENGRGNFPPRFSGLQFPNYSSELNVNALELDDSALYLCASSPGGRSYNEQFFGPGTRLTVL.

The V and J genes are TRBV18 and TRBJ2-5, with D possibly matching TRBD2 (6 bases). The V gene's germline CDR1 is KGHSH and CDR2 LQKENI. The CDR3 covers 16 residues. Trimming shortened V by 1 base and J by 10 bases, and 22 bases separated the two germline ends. CDR3 amino acids: CASSPRLMDPTAGQYF. CDR3 coding DNA: TGTGCCAGCTCACCACGGCTTATGGACCCGACAGCGGGCCAGTACTTC.

This clone appeared a few times. The chain joins TRBV6-4 to TRBJ2-7; D call uncertain. Looked up from germline, CDR1 is MRHNA and CDR2 is SNTAGT. Trimming stripped 4 bases from V and 2 bases from J, with 12 bases between. This CDR3 comprises 14 residues. In nucleotides, the CDR3 is TGTGCCAGCAGTGCCCGACGGAGAACCTACGAGCAGTACTTC. Translating gives CASSARRRTYEQYF.

This clone was seen only a few times. The rearrangement links TRBV28 to TRBJ1-5; D is unresolved. The CDR3 has 15 residues. The germline V and J ends were trimmed by 2 bases and 1 base, with 9 bases remaining between them. CDR1 and CDR2 (germline): MDHEN, SYDVKM. Here the CDR3 DNA reads TGTGCCAGCAGTTTAAGCGCCCTAAGCAATCAGCCCCAGCATTTT. Its translation: CASSLSALSNQPQHF.

This clone was detected a few times. The rearrangement joins TRBV9 to TRBJ2-1, with D possibly matching TRBD2 (5 bases). Germline lookup yields CDR1 SGDLS and CDR2 YYNGEE. The CDR3 is 14 residues long. V was clipped by 7 bases and J by 7 bases, with 18 bases between them. CDR3 in amino acids: CASREYPDSNEQFF. The CDR3 DNA reads TGTGCCAGCCGCGAATATCCGGACTCTAATGAGCAGTTCTTC.

J is TRBJ2-5 and V is TRBV4-2; TRBD1 matches 7 bases. The CDR3 is 15 residues long. V gave up 4 bases and J gave up 3 bases; unmatched junction bases: 8. Germline CDR1 LGHNA, CDR2 YNFKEQ. The CDR3, as DNA: TGTGCCAGCAGCCTTACTGCACAGGGGAAAGAGACCCAGTACTTC. Its protein product is CASSLTAQGKETQYF.

This clone appeared a few times. The chain couples TRBV2 to TRBJ2-3; 7 nucleotides match TRBD2. CDR1 and CDR2 (germline): SNHLY, FYNNEI. The junction had 17 bases not matched to a gene; V was cut back by 0 bases and J by 2 bases. This CDR3 spans 20 amino acids. The CDR3 loop is CASSEARRSRLADPTDTQYF. CDR3 bases: TGTGCCAGCAGTGAAGCGCGTCGGAGTAGGCTAGCGGATCCCACAGATACGCAGTATTTT.

The chain couples TRBV5-4 to TRBJ1-1; D gene uncertain. The germline CDR1 and CDR2 sequences are SGHNT and YYREEE (reference sequence). The CDR3 loop spans 12 amino acids. Trimming removed 1 base at V and 4 bases at J, with 5 bases between. The CDR3 loop is CASSLRSTEAFF. CDR3 DNA sequence: TGTGCCAGCAGCTTGAGGAGCACTGAAGCTTTCTTT.

CDR3 nucleotide sequence: TGTGCCAGCAGCGAACTAGCGGGTCAGAATGAGCAGTTCTTC. It encodes CASSELAGQNEQFF. This chain connects TRBV2 to TRBJ2-1, with 9 bases identical to TRBD2. Unmatched junction bases numbered 7, after V lost 6 bases and J lost 7 bases. The CDR3 covers 14 residues. CDR1 SNHLY and CDR2 FYNNEI come from the germline V gene.